This T cell receptor (beta chain) derives from a study of graft-versus-host responses after intestinal transplantation. As for the study in general: Anti-thymocyte globulin induction preceded about three years of tacrolimus and steroid maintenance in all recipients. Study-level results: Across patients carrying graft-donor T cell macrochimerism, allografts held high graft-versus-host to host-versus-graft clonal ratios. Among recipient marrow samples, GvH clones were found; some appeared first in ileum or blood.

Sequencing used immunoSEQ multiplex PCR; TCRdb keeps in-frame clones, though not all of them. The sample shows tens of thousands of clones, 85% to 90% of them seen only once. Looked up from germline, CDR1 is SEHNR and CDR2 is FQNEAQ (reference sequence). The CDR3 is made up of 15 amino acids. V lost 4 bases and J lost 10, with 17 bases in between. Remarks on this clone: What it binds is not known.

The source was unstimulated CD8+ T cells sorted from spleen or lymph node cells, collected before transplant. The origin of this receptor is a human donor who was the organ donor for an intestinal transplant. J is TRBJ1-6 and V is TRBV7-9, with a tentative D call TRBD1 (5 bases). The CDR3 reads CASSSPDTGVSPLHF. CDR3 coding DNA: TGTGCCAGCAGCTCCCCGGACACCGGTGTATCACCCCTCCACTTT.